These 2 T cell receptor beta chains originate from one sample sequenced in a study of cytomegalovirus exposure and HLA in healthy donors. The PCR employed 60 Vbeta primers together with 13 Jbeta primers. The data were produced by immunoSEQ multiplex PCR, yet TCRdb's version contains in-frame clones alone and is incomplete. The table shows under 200,000 clones, with around 79% occurring only once. Sequences were obtained from PBMCs. These TCRs come from a man between 18 and 29 years old in good health and CMV-seronegative.

The rearrangement links TRBV28 to TRBJ2-1; TRBD2 might be the D (6 bases). Germline CDR1 is MDHEN and CDR2 is SYDVKM. V dropped 3 bases and J dropped 3 bases, with 15 bases sitting between them. The CDR3 has 16 residues. The CDR3 is CASSFKGTGLYNEQFF. The DNA of the CDR3 is TGTGCCAGCAGTTTCAAGGGGACTGGACTCTACAATGAGCAGTTCTTC.

With regard to this clone: A junction end diverges from the germline sequence, so it may reflect a read error. The rearrangement uses TRBV15 and TRBJ2-1, with 7 bases aligning to TRBD1. This CDR3 spans 14 amino acids. Germline CDR1 and CDR2: LNHNV and YYDKDF (reference sequence). CDR3 DNA: TGTGCCACCAGCAGTAGGGGGCTGAGCAATGAGCAGCTCTTC. This gives the protein CATSSRGLSNEQLF. Full variable domain (remainder filled in from reference TRBV15 and TRBJ2-1): DAMVIQNPRYQVTQFGKPVTLSCSQTLNHNVMYWYQQKSSQAPKLLFHYYDKDFNNEADTPDNFQSRRPNTSFCFLDIRSPGLGDTAMYLCATSSRGLSNEQLFGPGTRLTVL.